Listed below are T cell receptor beta chains from one sample, sequenced in a study of blood T cell repertoires in COVID-19. Assay: immunoSEQ multiplex PCR; the TCRdb copy retains only in-frame clones and omits some. The data show some 490,000 clones, 70% to 90% seen once. The source material was peripheral blood. Every receptor here comes from a human donor in a cohort sampled during active COVID-19. Each CDR3 is given with its conserved first and last residue. D genes are given only for firm matches. For some rows the clone size is stated as once, few or many, or as a class when expanded; others skip it.

>16|TRBD1|TRBJ2-7|TRBV30|NA
TGTGCCTGGAGTGCGGACCCGGGACAGGGTACCTACGAGCAGTACTTC
CAWSADPGQGTYEQYF
>15|TRBD2|TRBJ2-1|TRBV30|NA
TGTGCCTGGAGCCGAGGGAAGCGGGAGTCTGATGAGCAGTTCTTC
CAWSRGKRESDEQFF
>15|NA|TRBJ1-5|TRBV5-6|few
TGTGCCAGCAGCTTGTACTCACAGTCTAATCAGCCCCAGCATTTT
CASSLYSQSNQPQHF
>18|TRBD1|TRBJ1-2|TRBV19|NA
TGTGCCAGTAGTAACCTCCGGGACAGGGAAGCTATAAGTTATGGCTACACCTTC
CASSNLRDREAISYGYTF
>16|TRBD1|TRBJ2-2|TRBV6-4|NA
TGTGCCAGCATGATCCGGGGACAGGGGATCACCGGGGAGCTGTTTTTT
CASMIRGQGITGELFF
>15|TRBD1|TRBJ2-5|TRBV4-1|NA
TGCGCCAGCAGCAAAGAGGGACAGGGGTTCGAGACCCAGTACTTC
CASSKEGQGFETQYF
>13|NA|TRBJ1-2|TRBV12-3/TRBV12-4|NA
TGTGCCAGCAGTTTACAGGGGCCGAGGGGCTACACCTTC
CASSLQGPRGYTF
>16|TRBD1|TRBJ2-2|TRBV3-1/TRBV3-2|NA
TGTGCCAGCAGCCGAGGGGACAGTTATTGGACCGGGGAGCTGTTTTTT
CASSRGDSYWTGELFF
>13|NA|TRBJ1-1|TRBV6-4|once
TGTGCCACCAGTAAAGAGCTGAACACTGAAGCTTTCTTT
CATSKELNTEAFF
>14|NA|TRBJ2-7|TRBV5-1|NA
TGCGCCAGCAGCCCTCGGACAGATCCCGCCGAGCAGTACTTC
CASSPRTDPAEQYF
>14|TRBD1|TRBJ2-1|TRBV18|NA
TGTGCCAGCTCCAGCGGACAGGGGGCGGGTGAGCAGTTCTTC
CASSSGQGAGEQFF
>15|TRBD1|TRBJ2-7|TRBV10-1|NA
TGCGCCACGCTACCCCGGGACAGCGTTCAGGACGAGCAGTACTTC
CATLPRDSVQDEQYF
>13|NA|TRBJ2-3|TRBV29-1|NA
TGCAGCGTTGGGGAGGTAGCGACAGATACGCAGTATTTT
CSVGEVATDTQYF
>15|TRBD2|TRBJ2-1|TRBV7-8|NA
TGTGCCAGCAGCTTACTGGCTAGCGGGGGAGCTGAGCAGTTCTTC
CASSLLASGGAEQFF
>16|NA|TRBJ1-3|TRBV3-1/TRBV3-2|NA
TGTGCCAGCAGCCCCCAGTCGGGGGGCTCTGGAAACACCATATATTTT
CASSPQSGGSGNTIYF
>15|TRBD2|TRBJ2-7|TRBV5-1|NA
TGCGCCAGCAGCCCCGGGACTAGCGGGACCTACGAGCAGTACTTC
CASSPGTSGTYEQYF
>17|NA|TRBJ2-6|TRBV7-3|NA
TGTGCCAGCAGCCTCCGCTACTCGGTGTCTGGGGCCAACGTCCTGACTTTC
CASSLRYSVSGANVLTF
>15|TRBD1|TRBJ1-2|TRBV6-6|few
TGTGCCAGCAGTACACAGGGGTTGGACCCCTATGGCTACACCTTC
CASSTQGLDPYGYTF
>14|TRBD1|TRBJ1-1|TRBV11-3|NA
TGTGCCAGCAGCTTGAACAGGGGAAACACTGAAGCTTTCTTT
CASSLNRGNTEAFF
>15|NA|TRBJ1-5|TRBV4-1|NA
TGCGCCAGCAGTGGAGGGGAGTTTCCCAATCAGCCCCAGCATTTT
CASSGGEFPNQPQHF
>15|NA|TRBJ1-5|TRBV19|few
TGTGCCAGTCAATTTTTGACAGGCGGAAATCAGCCCCAGCATTTT
CASQFLTGGNQPQHF
>14|TRBD1|TRBJ1-5|TRBV2|NA
TGTGCCAGCAGCCAAGGACAGGGTCATCAGCCCCAGCATTTT
CASSQGQGHQPQHF
>15|TRBD1|TRBJ2-1|TRBV5-4|NA
TGTGCCAGCAGCCGAGGCGGGACAGGGGGCTATGAGCAGTTCTTC
CASSRGGTGGYEQFF
>13|NA|TRBJ1-6|TRBV30|NA
TGTGCCTGGAGTGTACAGGATAATTCACCCCTCCACTTT
CAWSVQDNSPLHF
>15|NA|TRBJ1-6|TRBV30|NA
TGTGCCTGGAGTGTGGAACCCAGGGAGGGCTCACCCCTCCACTTT
CAWSVEPREGSPLHF
>17|TRBD2|TRBJ2-1|TRBV24-1|NA
TGTGCCACCAGTGATCCACAAGGGGTAGAGCGGGGGGGCGAGCAGTTCTTC
CATSDPQGVERGGEQFF
>11|NA|TRBJ2-2|TRBV29-1|NA
TGCAGCGGACAGGTCACCGGGGAGCTGTTTTTT
CSGQVTGELFF
>16|NA|TRBJ2-1|TRBV10-3|once
TGTGCCATCAGTGGGGCGGGAAGGATTGGATTCGATGAGCAGTTCTTC
CAISGAGRIGFDEQFF
>15|TRBD1|TRBJ2-2|TRBV11-3|NA
TGTGCCAGCAGCTTAGCGGACAGGGGAACCGGGGAGCTGTTTTTT
CASSLADRGTGELFF
>14|TRBD1|TRBJ1-5|TRBV4-2|NA
TGTGCCAGCAGCTCTGGACAGGGCGATCAGCCCCAGCATTTT
CASSSGQGDQPQHF
>16|NA|TRBJ2-6|TRBV24-1|NA
TGTGCCACCAGTGATTTGCCGGGGAGTGGGGCCAACGTCCTGACTTTC
CATSDLPGSGANVLTF
>15|NA|TRBJ2-1|TRBV6-5|NA
TGTGCCAGCAAAGAGACGCGGAGCTCCTACAATGAGCAGTTCTTC
CASKETRSSYNEQFF
>16|NA|TRBJ1-5|TRBV28|NA
TGTGCCAGCTCCACCGTTTGGGGCCAAGGCAATCAGCCCCAGCATTTT
CASSTVWGQGNQPQHF
>16|TRBD2|TRBJ2-5|TRBV19|NA
TGTGCCAGGATTGCGCGGGAGCACGGCCAATGTAAGACCCAGTACTTC
CARIAREHGQCKTQYF
>14|NA|TRBJ1-5|TRBV19|NA
TGTGCCAGTACCCCCCGAGGCGGCAATCAGCCCCAGCATTTT
CASTPRGGNQPQHF
>15|NA|TRBJ1-2|TRBV18|NA
TGTGCCAGCTCACCCGACCGTCTCGGGGACTATGGCTACACCTTC
CASSPDRLGDYGYTF